This TCR beta chain comes out of a study of blood T cells in healthy people across ages. This clonotype appeared a few times. The germline V gene encodes CDR1 SGHVS and CDR2 FQNEAQ. This CDR3 contains 17 residues. Trimming took 2 bases from V and 4 from J; bases not matched to a gene: 11. Sample-barcoded 5' priming and a J-beta primer mix drove a second PCR of 7 to 11 cycles. The template-switch adaptor, which had 12 random nucleotides, put a tag on each cDNA molecule. TCRdb fed the 5' RACE reads into MiXCR, producing one record per CDR3 protein. The table includes 1.5 million or so distinct CDR3 sequences, 42% detected once. The study drew donors from healthy Caucasian individuals in Russia aged roughly 6 to 90.

The chain combines TRBV7-8 with TRBJ2-1; 7 bases are a match to TRBD1. This clonotype was sampled from a woman younger than 35 in good health. What was sequenced was blood. CDR3 nucleotide sequence: TGTGCCAGCAGCTTACGGCATGGACAGGCCGCTTACAATGAGCAGTTCTTC. Its translation is CASSLRHGQAAYNEQFF.